This T cell receptor (beta chain) is drawn from a study of regulatory T cells in long-lasting Graves disease. Study details: Freshly diagnosed Graves' patients had used antithyroid drugs for under 3 months. Study observations and caveats: Shared public clonotypes totalled about 2,600 in persistent patients, compared with about 960 in new patients.

iRepertoire HTBI primers and Arm-PCR of CDR3 regions built TCR beta libraries. TCRdb processed the multiplex PCR reads anew with MiXCR; each CDR3 protein has one entry. The sample yields over 300,000 distinct CDR3 sequences, about a sixth seen once. As for time point: newly diagnosed GD, antithyroid drugs for less than 3 months. PBMC RNA served as the TCR library source. Graves' disease diagnoses followed American Thyroid Association guidelines. Patients were enrolled at an endocrinology department in Xi'an, China. At least ten counts were recorded for this clonotype. Its target is unknown. Germline V CDR1 and CDR2: SNHLY, FYNNEI. CDR3 length: 14 residues. Trimming left V 5 bases short and J 2 bases short, with 11 bases between.

The J gene is TRBJ2-3, the V gene TRBV2; D is perhaps TRBD1 or TRBD2 (5 bases each). The source material was peripheral blood mononuclear cells (PBMCs), sampled at new diagnosis, from a patient treated with antithyroid drugs. This sequence was found in a female donor with Graves disease. CDR3 loop: CASSSWGITDTQYF. The CDR3 region has the DNA TGTGCCAGCAGTTCGTGGGGGATCACAGATACGCAGTATTTT.